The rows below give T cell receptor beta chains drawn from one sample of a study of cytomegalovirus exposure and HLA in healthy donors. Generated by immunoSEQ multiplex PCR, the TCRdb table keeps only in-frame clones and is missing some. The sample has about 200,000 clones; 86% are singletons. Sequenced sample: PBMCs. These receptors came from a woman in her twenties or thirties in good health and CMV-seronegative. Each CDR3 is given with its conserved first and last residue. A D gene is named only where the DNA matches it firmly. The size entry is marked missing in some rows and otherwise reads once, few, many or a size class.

DNA: TGTGCCAGCAGACTTCTCCCGGGACTAGAGGGTGATGAGCAGTTCTTC; CDR3: CASRLLPGLEGDEQFF; J: TRBJ2-1; V: TRBV28; D: TRBD2; size: NA
DNA: TGTGCCAGCAGCCCGTCGGGGATCCCGACCCAGTACTTC; CDR3: CASSPSGIPTQYF; J: TRBJ2-5; V: TRBV5-4; D: NA; size: NA
DNA: TGTGCCAGCAGCTTACGGACAGGGGTCTACAATGAGCAGTTCTTC; CDR3: CASSLRTGVYNEQFF; J: TRBJ2-1; V: TRBV13; D: TRBD1; size: NA
DNA: TGCAGCGTAGCCCGGGTCAGGGGTAACTGGAACACTGAAGCTTTCTTT; CDR3: CSVARVRGNWNTEAFF; J: TRBJ1-1; V: TRBV29-1; D: NA; size: few
DNA: TGTGCCAGCAGTGGCCAGGGGAATAATCAGCCCCAGCATTTT; CDR3: CASSGQGNNQPQHF; J: TRBJ1-5; V: TRBV2; D: NA; size: NA
DNA: TGCGCCAGCAGCTTGACCGTACTAGCGGGGACCCAAGAGACCCAGTACTTC; CDR3: CASSLTVLAGTQETQYF; J: TRBJ2-5; V: TRBV5-1; D: TRBD2; size: few
DNA: TGTGCCAGCAGCCCCTTAACCCCGGGACAGGGGGACTACGAGCAGTACTTC; CDR3: CASSPLTPGQGDYEQYF; J: TRBJ2-7; V: TRBV28; D: TRBD1; size: NA
DNA: TGTGCCAGCTCACCGACCCCGGGACGGGACAGGAATGAAAAACTGTTTTTT; CDR3: CASSPTPGRDRNEKLFF; J: TRBJ1-4; V: TRBV18; D: TRBD1; size: NA
DNA: TGTGCCAGCAGTGTAGGAGGTCACTACAATGAGCAGTTCTTC; CDR3: CASSVGGHYNEQFF; J: TRBJ2-1; V: TRBV5-4; D: NA; size: NA
DNA: TGTGCCAGCAGTGACCGGTACGGAGATACGCAGTATTTT; CDR3: CASSDRYGDTQYF; J: TRBJ2-3; V: TRBV6-4; D: NA; size: NA
DNA: TGTGCCAGCAGTGGACAGTGGAATGAGCAGTTCTTC; CDR3: CASSGQWNEQFF; J: TRBJ2-1; V: TRBV2; D: NA; size: NA
DNA: TGTGCCAGCAGCGAGGCCGGGGACCAAGAGACCCAGTACTTC; CDR3: CASSEAGDQETQYF; J: TRBJ2-5; V: TRBV13; D: NA; size: NA
DNA: TGTGCCAGCAGCCAAGTTGACAGCAGCAGCTATGGCTACACCTTC; CDR3: CASSQVDSSSYGYTF; J: TRBJ1-2; V: TRBV6-1; D: NA; size: NA
DNA: TGCGCCAGCAGCTTGTCTGGTCGCGTCCTCCAAGAGACCCAGTACTTC; CDR3: CASSLSGRVLQETQYF; J: TRBJ2-5; V: TRBV5-1; D: NA; size: NA
DNA: TGTGCCTACCGGGACAGCATAAACTATGGCTACACCTTC; CDR3: CAYRDSINYGYTF; J: TRBJ1-2; V: TRBV6-1; D: TRBD1; size: NA
DNA: TGTGCCAGCAGCACAGGGGGCGTGGGAAACATTCAGTACTTC; CDR3: CASSTGGVGNIQYF; J: TRBJ2-4; V: TRBV7-8; D: TRBD1; size: NA